This record concerns one TCR beta chain sequence. This may be a read error, as it is one base from a much larger clone. The use of a sample-barcoded 5' primer and a J-beta primer mix characterized a second PCR of about 7 to 12 cycles. TCRdb reprocessed the 5' RACE reads with MiXCR, giving one entry per CDR3 protein. The sample carries about 760,000 distinct CDR3 sequences, 20% to 25% recorded once. CDR1 is LGHNA and CDR2 is YSLEER in the germline V gene. There are 16 residues in the CDR3. Trimming pared 1 base from V and 2 bases from J, leaving 11 bases between. The source of the sample is a study of blood T cells in healthy people across ages. The data were also submitted as part of a second study, on T cells of mothers and their children. That work states: T cell clones that were persistent and microchimeric went undetected.

Sequencing input: blood. The genes are TRBV4-3 and TRBJ1-4; TRBD1 is a possible D gene (5 bases). The sequence came from a boy aged 5-17 years in good health. Written as DNA, the CDR3 is TGCGCCAGCAGCCAAGGGGGGGGATTCACTAATGAAAAACTGTTTTTT. Translation: CASSQGGGFTNEKLFF.